These 30 T cell receptor beta chains were all obtained from the same sample, sequenced in a study of T cell repertoires in aging, cancer and after chemotherapy. Amplification of TCR beta used genomic DNA extracted from peripheral blood. A mixed TRB-A/B primer pool amplified rearranged TRB by multiplex touch-down PCR. TCRdb passed the multiplex PCR reads through MiXCR, listing each CDR3 protein once. The sample records about 12,000 distinct CDR3 sequences, roughly 32% being singletons. The sequenced sample was blood. These receptors were collected from a human donor in good health. The donor label of this sample is uncertain.

The J gene is TRBJ1-5, the V gene TRBV6-5; maybe TRBD1 (5 bases). Per the germline V gene, CDR1 is MNHEY and CDR2 is SVGAGI. The CDR3 is made up of 14 amino acids. Trimming pared 0 bases from V and 5 bases from J, leaving 8 bases between. In DNA form, the CDR3 reads TGTGCCAGCAGTTACTCCGGGGGTGATCAGCCCCAGCATTTT. Its protein is CASSYSGGDQPQHF.

In the case of this clonotype: A junction end diverges from the germline sequence, so it may reflect a read error. V is TRBV6-2 or TRBV6-3 and J is TRBJ2-3, with D perhaps TRBD2 (5 bases). This CDR3 contains 14 residues. Germline CDR1 and CDR2: MNHEY and SVGEGT. The CDR3 is CATSDAGPTDTQYF. DNA for the CDR3: TGTGCCACCAGTGACGCGGGCCCCACAGATACGCAGTATTTT.

The chain employs TRBV14 and TRBJ2-3; D gene uncertain. V dropped 0 bases and J dropped 4 bases, with 5 bases sitting between them. CDR1 and CDR2 (germline): SGHDN, FVKESK. The length of the CDR3 is 13 residues. CDR3 loop: CASSQDPADTQYF. The DNA for the CDR3 is TGTGCCAGCAGCCAAGATCCCGCAGATACGCAGTATTTT. Complete variable domain (other parts from reference TRBV14 and TRBJ2-3): EAGVTQFPSHSVIEKGQTVTLRCDPISGHDNLYWYRRVMGKEIKFLLHFVKESKQDESGMPNNRFLAERTGGTYSTLKVQPAELEDSGVYFCASSQDPADTQYFGPGTRLTVL.

This clonotype was seen more than once but under ten times. The chain employs TRBV24-1 and TRBJ1-2, with D unresolved. The CDR3 spans 10 residues. Trimming left V 12 bases short and J 4 bases short, with 8 bases between. Germline V gene sequence: CDR1 KGHDR, CDR2 SFDVKD. DNA of the CDR3: TGTGCCCCGAGGGTCTATGGCTACACCTTC. Translating gives CAPRVYGYTF.

This clonotype showed up just a few times. The V and J genes are TRBV19 and TRBJ2-3; D gene ambiguous. The CDR3 length is 14 residues. Deletions cut 2 bases from V and 0 bases from J, with 6 bases between. Per the germline V gene, CDR1 is LNHDA and CDR2 is SQIVND (reference sequence). The CDR3 coding sequence is TGTGCCAGTAGTATACGGGCTAGCACAGATACGCAGTATTTT. Translation: CASSIRASTDTQYF.

This clonotype is termed medium-sized. The rearrangement uses TRBV30 and TRBJ1-2; D gene ambiguous. The germline V gene encodes CDR1 GTSNPN and CDR2 SVGIG (reference sequence). V was shortened by 0 bases and J by 8 bases, with 13 bases between the two germline ends. The CDR3 sequence is 13 residues long. The CDR3: CAWSVPASRGYTF. The CDR3, as DNA: TGTGCCTGGAGTGTGCCGGCCAGTAGAGGCTACACCTTC.

V is TRBV27 and J is TRBJ1-4; D is ambiguous. V gave up 2 bases and J gave up 2 bases, with 6 bases separating them. CDR3 length equals 14 residues. CDR1 and CDR2 from the germline V gene are MNHEY and SMNVEV (reference sequence). This CDR3 is CASSLVATNEKLFF. In DNA, the CDR3 is TGTGCCAGCAGTTTAGTCGCTACTAATGAAAAACTGTTTTTT.

There are a few counts of this clonotype. V gene TRBV18 combines with J gene TRBJ1-2, with 9 nucleotides matching TRBD1. Trimming cost V 5 bases and J 7 bases; bases outside gene matches: 2. This CDR3 region has 12 residues. Germline V gene lookup returns CDR1 KGHSH and CDR2 LQKENI. CDR3 region: CASSSTGGGYTF. The CDR3 DNA reads TGTGCCAGCTCATCGACAGGGGGTGGCTACACCTTC.

This clonotype was recorded a few times. The chain recombines TRBV27 with TRBJ1-2; 7 nucleotides line up with TRBD1. The trim removed 1 base at V and 11 bases at J, leaving 13 bases unmatched. CDR3 length: 15 residues. The germline V gene encodes CDR1 MNHEY and CDR2 SMNVEV (reference sequence). CDR3 coding DNA: TGTGCCAGCAGTTTATATGAGGGGGCGCCTTTCGGGTACACCTTC. Translated, it gives CASSLYEGAPFGYTF.

A few counts support this clonotype. V gene TRBV18 combines with J gene TRBJ1-1; D not certain. V gave up 0 bases and J gave up 1 base, with 3 bases separating them. The CDR3 extends over 13 amino acids. CDR1 and CDR2 (germline): KGHSH, LQKENI. Here the CDR3 reads CASSPPGNTEAFF. CDR3 coding DNA: TGTGCCAGCTCACCACCGGGGAACACTGAAGCTTTCTTT.

The J gene is TRBJ2-1, the V gene TRBV12-3 or TRBV12-4, with 10 bases matching TRBD2. The CDR3 length is 14 residues. V lost 6 bases to trimming and J lost 9 bases; unmatched junction nucleotides: 8. The CDR3 region is CASRPSGGAFEQFF. CDR3 in DNA: TGTGCCAGCAGACCGAGCGGGGGGGCCTTTGAGCAGTTCTTC.

The chain employs TRBV27 and TRBJ1-2; TRBD1 matches 9 bases. Trimming cost V 3 bases and J 5 bases; bases outside gene matches: 10. This CDR3 has 16 residues. CDR1 MNHEY and CDR2 SMNVEV come from the germline V gene (reference sequence). This CDR3 is CASSFKVGQGPYGYTF. The CDR3 nucleotides read TGTGCCAGCAGTTTCAAAGTGGGACAGGGTCCTTATGGCTACACCTTC.

This clonotype is termed medium-sized. The chain couples TRBV6-5 to TRBJ2-2; D uncertain. V dropped 2 bases and J dropped 1 base, with 5 bases sitting between them. Germline V gene lookup returns CDR1 MNHEY and CDR2 SVGAGI. The CDR3 sequence is 14 residues long. The CDR3 DNA follows: TGTGCCAGCAGTTACGGGCGGAACACCGGGGAGCTGTTTTTT. Its protein is CASSYGRNTGELFF.

This clonotype has a handful of counts. The chain links TRBV12-3 or TRBV12-4 to TRBJ1-1; the D gene is possibly TRBD1 (5 bases). V lost 4 bases and J 4 bases, leaving 13 bases between the germline ends. This CDR3 is 14 amino acids long. CDR3 DNA sequence: TGTGCCAGCAGTTCGTCAGGGAGGAGCACTGAAGCTTTCTTT. It yields the protein CASSSSGRSTEAFF.

This sequence joins TRBV6-1 and TRBJ2-5; D gene unclear. V was trimmed by 6 bases and J by 1 base, leaving 9 bases between them. Germline V gene data show CDR1 as MNHNS and CDR2 as SASEGT. The CDR3 is 13 residues long. The CDR3 protein is CASRTQVQETQYF. In DNA, the CDR3 is TGTGCCAGCAGAACCCAGGTCCAAGAGACCCAGTACTTC.

On this clonotype itself: This clone may be a read error of a much larger clone one base away. This sequence joins TRBV29-1 and TRBJ1-4; D possibly corresponds to TRBD1 (5 bases). The CDR3 is made up of 13 amino acids. The ends were cut back, 3 bases at V and 5 bases at J, with 10 bases in the middle. Germline V lookup: CDR1 SQVTM, CDR2 ANQGSEA. CDR3 sequence: CSVERGGNEKLFF. In DNA form, the CDR3 reads TGCAGCGTTGAGAGGGGTGGCAATGAAAAACTGTTTTTT.

This chain connects TRBV5-1 to TRBJ2-3; 8 nucleotides align to TRBD1. The trim removed 7 bases at V and 1 base at J, leaving 11 bases unmatched. Per the germline V gene, CDR1 is SGHRS and CDR2 is YFSETQ. The length of the CDR3 is 16 residues. The CDR3 bases are TGCGCCAGCCAGGCCCTCGGACAGGGCGGCACAGATACGCAGTATTTT. Its translation is CASQALGQGGTDTQYF.

This clonotype was seen more than once but under ten times. The chain links TRBV12-3 or TRBV12-4 to TRBJ1-4; D gene uncertain. The CDR3 loop spans 14 amino acids. V was clipped by 7 bases and J by 3 bases, with 12 bases between them. CDR3 bases: TGTGCCAGCACCCGTGCGCGTTCTAATGAAAAACTGTTTTTT. This codes for CASTRARSNEKLFF.

In its sample, this clonotype is large. This chain uses TRBV6-5 with TRBJ2-5, with 15 bases fitting TRBD2. The CDR3 is 17 residues long. The J segment lost 5 bases and the V segment lost 4 bases, leaving 8 bases of the junction unmatched. Germline CDR1 reads MNHEY; CDR2 reads SVGAGI. The CDR3 spells CASSSVPGTSGGETQYF. CDR3 nucleotide sequence: TGTGCCAGCAGTTCCGTACCTGGGACTAGCGGGGGGGAGACCCAGTACTTC.

DNA for the CDR3: TGCAGCGTTGGGTCCGGGGGGATGCTAGAAGCTTTCTTT. This gives the protein CSVGSGGMLEAFF. This chain joins TRBV29-1 and TRBJ1-1; D possibly corresponds to TRBD1 (5 bases). This CDR3 contains 13 residues. Germline V gene lookup returns CDR1 SQVTM and CDR2 ANQGSEA. The germline V and J ends were trimmed by 4 bases and 8 bases, with 17 bases remaining between them.

The chain recombines TRBV6-1 with TRBJ2-1; 9 nucleotides match TRBD1. CDR1 and CDR2 (germline): MNHNS, SASEGT. This CDR3 is 15 amino acids long. J was trimmed by 3 bases and V by 4 bases; bases with no gene match: 4. CDR3 sequence: CASSAGQGSYNEQFF. Written as DNA, the CDR3 is TGTGCCAGCAGTGCCGGACAGGGGAGCTACAATGAGCAGTTCTTC.

This clonotype was seen only a few times. This chain uses TRBV10-3 with TRBJ2-7, with D perhaps TRBD1 (6 bases). This CDR3 is built from 14 residues. V was pared by 7 bases and J by 5 bases, with 18 bases between. CDR1 and CDR2 (germline): ENHRY, SYGVKD. The DNA for the CDR3 is TGTGCCATCAAAGGTCAGGGGTTTGTGAACGAGCAGTACTTC. This encodes CAIKGQGFVNEQYF.

In this sample, this clonotype turned up a few times. The V and J genes are TRBV13 and TRBJ1-4; D gene unclear. V dropped 5 bases and J dropped 4 bases, with 11 bases sitting between them. Germline lookup yields CDR1 PRHDT and CDR2 FYEKMQ (reference sequence). The CDR3 length is 14 residues. The chain's CDR3 is CASSTSVGNEKLFF. The CDR3 coding sequence is TGTGCCAGCAGCACCTCAGTAGGTAATGAAAAACTGTTTTTT.

In regard to this clonotype: Possible read error: a much larger clone is one base away. V usage is TRBV6-4 and J usage is TRBJ2-3; 9 nucleotides line up with TRBD1. This CDR3 is built from 14 residues. The germline V gene has CDR1 MRHNA and CDR2 SNTAGT. CDR3 sequence (DNA): TGTCCCAGCAGACAGGGGGTTTTCACAGATACGCAGTATTTT. Its protein product is CPSRQGVFTDTQYF.

By its share, this clonotype is medium-sized (0.01 to 0.1%). The V gene is TRBV19, the J gene TRBJ2-1; no firm D call. The CDR3 is 13 residues long. Germline assignment: CDR1 LNHDA and CDR2 SQIVND (reference sequence). V gave up 1 base and J gave up 5 bases, with 6 bases separating them. The CDR3 spells CASSIARNNEQFF. DNA for the CDR3: TGTGCCAGTAGTATAGCCAGGAACAATGAGCAGTTCTTC.

This clonotype was counted only a few times. J is TRBJ1-6 and V is TRBV27, with D possibly TRBD1 on 5 matching bases. The CDR3 has 14 amino acids. The V end lost 5 bases, the J end lost 5 bases, and 10 bases lay between the germline ends. The germline V gene encodes CDR1 MNHEY and CDR2 SMNVEV (reference sequence). The CDR3 DNA follows: TGTGCCAGCAGTGGATGGGGGGATAATTCACCCCTCCACTTT. Its translation is CASSGWGDNSPLHF.

This clonotype is labeled as medium-sized. The chain recombines TRBV30 with TRBJ2-2; TRBD1 or TRBD2 may be the D gene (6 bases each). Germline-derived CDR1 and CDR2 are GTSNPN and SVGIG (reference sequence). The V gene lost 7 bases and the J gene lost 2 bases, with 11 bases spanning the gap. The CDR3 spans 13 residues. In DNA, the CDR3 is TGTGCCTTACGGGGGCCTAACACCGGGGAGCTGTTTTTT. Amino acids: CALRGPNTGELFF.

The chain links TRBV18 to TRBJ2-5; no reliable D call. This CDR3 is built from 11 residues. The ends were cut back, 8 bases at V and 4 bases at J, with 8 bases in the middle. Germline V gives CDR1 KGHSH, CDR2 LQKENI. The CDR3 DNA sequence: TGTGCCAGCGCGGACGGAGAGACCCAGTACTTC. This sequence encodes CASADGETQYF.

The rearrangement joins TRBV15 to TRBJ2-1, with D possibly matching TRBD1 (6 bases). Germline V gives CDR1 LNHNV, CDR2 YYDKDF (reference sequence). The V and J ends lost 0 bases and 3 bases respectively, with 9 bases between them. The CDR3 sequence is 15 residues long. The chain's CDR3 is CATSRDRDNYNEQFF. Written as DNA, the CDR3 is TGTGCCACCAGCAGAGATAGGGACAACTACAATGAGCAGTTCTTC.

The chain joins TRBV19 to TRBJ1-2; the D gene is possibly TRBD1 (6 bases). The CDR3 totals 16 residues. The germline CDR1 and CDR2 sequences are LNHDA and SQIVND (reference sequence). V gave up 5 bases and J gave up 10 bases, with 26 bases separating them. The CDR3 nucleotides read TGTGCCAGTAGTCCTCGACAGGCAGCAGCGGCTAAAGACTACACCTTC. Its translation is CASSPRQAAAAKDYTF.